The 9 T cell receptor beta chains listed next were all sequenced from one sample in a study of blood T cell repertoires in COVID-19. The data were produced by immunoSEQ multiplex PCR, yet TCRdb's version contains in-frame clones alone and is incomplete. This sample has roughly 30,000 clones, with approximately 76% found just once. The sequenced sample was peripheral blood. These receptors were collected from a man between 65 and 79 years old with acute or convalescent COVID-19.

V usage is TRBV4-1 and J usage is TRBJ2-2, with D possibly TRBD1 on 5 matching bases. The CDR3 is 14 amino acids. CDR1 MGHRA and CDR2 YSYEKL come from the germline V gene. Trimming cost V 3 bases and J 4 bases, with 9 bases left between them. The CDR3 coding sequence is TGCGCCAGCAGCCAGGCAGGGTTCACCGGGGAGCTGTTTTTT. Translated, it gives CASSQAGFTGELFF.

This clone appeared a few times. The V gene is TRBV5-8, the J gene TRBJ1-6; D possibly corresponds to TRBD1 (5 bases). Trimming removed 6 bases from V and 5 bases from J, with 12 bases in between. The germline V gene has CDR1 SGHTS and CDR2 YDEGEE. This CDR3 spans 14 amino acids. Here the CDR3 reads CASNPEGNNSPLHF. As DNA, the CDR3 is TGTGCCAGCAACCCGGAGGGGAATAATTCACCCCTCCACTTT.

In its sample, this clone was seen once. The chain has TRBV29-1 and TRBJ2-5, with D possibly TRBD1 on 6 matching bases. CDR1 is SQVTM and CDR2 is ANQGSEA in the germline V gene. Trimming pared 7 bases from V and 1 base from J, leaving 19 bases between. The CDR3 length is 15 residues. The CDR3: CSAALPGQLQETQYF. The CDR3 nucleotides read TGCAGCGCGGCCCTCCCTGGACAGCTCCAAGAGACCCAGTACTTC. Filled out from reference TRBV29-1 and TRBJ2-5, the complete variable domain reads SAVISQKPSRDICQRGTSLTIQCQVDSQVTMMFWYRQQPGQSLTLIATANQGSEATYESGFVIDKFPISRPNLTFSTLTVSNMSPEDSSIYLCSAALPGQLQETQYFGPGTRLLVL.

This clone was found a few times. The V call is TRBV5-6, the J call TRBJ2-7; 9 positions match TRBD1. This CDR3 spans 15 amino acids. CDR1 SGHDT and CDR2 YYEEEE come from the germline V gene. V was pared by 5 bases and J by 1 base, with 7 bases of the junction left unmatched. The CDR3 region has the DNA TGTGCCAGCAGACAACAGGGACAGGGTTCCTACGAGCAGTACTTC. This translates into CASRQQGQGSYEQYF.

The CDR3 protein is CASSFLGGVPQHF. In nucleotides, the CDR3 is TGTGCCAGTAGTTTCCTCGGGGGGGTGCCCCAGCATTTT. The V gene is TRBV19, the J gene TRBJ1-5, with D perhaps TRBD1 (5 bases). This CDR3 is built from 13 residues. Germline V gene lookup returns CDR1 LNHDA and CDR2 SQIVND (reference sequence). V lost 5 bases to trimming and J lost 9 bases, with 14 bases between them.

This clone was found once. The genes are TRBV19 and TRBJ1-1, with 8 bases that match TRBD1. CDR1 and CDR2 from the germline V gene are LNHDA and SQIVND (reference sequence). With V trimmed by 8 bases and J by 1 base, 6 bases remained unmatched. The CDR3 length is 14 residues. This CDR3 is CASDPGQGNTEAFF. CDR3 nucleotide sequence: TGTGCCAGTGACCCAGGACAGGGGAACACTGAAGCTTTCTTT.

The chain is built from TRBV28 and TRBJ1-2, with TRBD1 matching 9 bases. The CDR3 is 15 residues long. Germline V gene data show CDR1 as MDHEN and CDR2 as SYDVKM. With 3 bases clipped from V and 5 bases from J, the junction kept 7 bases outside the gene matches. CDR3 residues: CASSFGTGIIYGYTF. CDR3 DNA: TGTGCCAGCAGTTTCGGGACAGGGATAATATATGGCTACACCTTC.

The chain uses TRBV19 and TRBJ1-6, with TRBD1 matching over 7 bases. CDR3 length: 14 residues. V gave up 7 bases and J gave up 11 bases; unmatched junction bases: 11. Germline V gene sequence: CDR1 LNHDA, CDR2 SQIVND (reference sequence). The DNA of the CDR3 is TGTGCCAGTACCCCAGACAGGGAGGCTGCACCCCTCCACTTT. Translating gives CASTPDREAAPLHF. Full variable domain (missing parts from reference TRBV19 and TRBJ1-6): DGGITQSPKYLFRKEGQNVTLSCEQNLNHDAMYWYRQDPGQGLRLIYYSQIVNDFQKGDIAEGYSVSREKKESFPLTVTSAQKNPTAFYLCASTPDREAAPLHFGNGTRLTVT.

V usage is TRBV7-2 and J usage is TRBJ2-3, with D possibly matching TRBD2 (7 bases). Trimming took off 5 bases at V and 3 bases at J, with 21 bases between the two ends. This CDR3 region has 17 residues. Looked up from germline, CDR1 is SGHTA and CDR2 is FQGNSA. CDR3 nucleotides: TGTGCCAGCAGCCCTTTTGGCCTGGGGGGGCCTACAGATACGCAGTATTTT. Translating gives CASSPFGLGGPTDTQYF.